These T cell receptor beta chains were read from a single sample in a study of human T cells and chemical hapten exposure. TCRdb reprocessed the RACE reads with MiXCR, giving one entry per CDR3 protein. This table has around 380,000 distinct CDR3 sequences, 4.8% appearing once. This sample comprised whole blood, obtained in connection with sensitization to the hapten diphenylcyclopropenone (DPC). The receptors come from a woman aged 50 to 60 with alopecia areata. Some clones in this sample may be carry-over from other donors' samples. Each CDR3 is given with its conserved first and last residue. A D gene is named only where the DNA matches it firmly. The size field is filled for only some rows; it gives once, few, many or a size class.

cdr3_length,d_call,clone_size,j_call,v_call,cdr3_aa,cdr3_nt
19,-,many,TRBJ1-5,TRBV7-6,CASSAGARVVPGSNQPQHF,TGTGCCAGCAGCGCTGGGGCTAGAGTAGTACCGGGGAGCAATCAGCCCCAGCATTTT
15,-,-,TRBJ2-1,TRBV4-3,CASSQDSASYNEQFF,TGCGCCAGCAGCCAAGACAGTGCCTCCTACAATGAGCAGTTCTTC
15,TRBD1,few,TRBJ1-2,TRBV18,CASSPGQAINYGYTF,TGTGCCAGCTCACCTGGACAGGCAATTAACTATGGCTACACCTTC
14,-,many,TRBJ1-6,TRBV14,CASSQWGVNSPLHF,TGTGCCAGCAGCCAATGGGGTGTAAATTCACCCCTCCACTTT
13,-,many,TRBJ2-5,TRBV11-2,CASTAAEAETQYF,TGTGCCAGCACCGCGGCCGAGGCGGAGACCCAGTACTTC
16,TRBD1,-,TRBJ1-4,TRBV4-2,CASSQDGTGKNEKLFF,TGTGCCAGCAGCCAAGATGGGACAGGGAAGAATGAAAAACTGTTTTTT
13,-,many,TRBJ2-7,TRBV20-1,CSASNRHSYEQYF,TGCAGTGCTAGTAACAGGCACTCCTACGAGCAGTACTTC
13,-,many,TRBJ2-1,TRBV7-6,CASSPLGGDEQFF,TGTGCCAGCAGCCCCCTTGGGGGTGATGAGCAGTTCTTC
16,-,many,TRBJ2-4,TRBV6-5,CASSYGVGRAKNIQYF,TGTGCCAGCAGTTACGGGGTGGGGCGAGCCAAAAACATTCAGTACTTC
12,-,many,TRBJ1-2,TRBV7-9,CASSFPGYGYTF,TGTGCCAGCAGCTTTCCGGGCTATGGCTACACCTTC
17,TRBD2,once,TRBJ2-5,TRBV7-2,CASGTGTSGMARETQYF,TGTGCCAGCGGCACCGGGACTAGCGGGATGGCCCGAGAGACCCAGTACTTC
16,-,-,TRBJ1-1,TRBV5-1,CASSLGPIGAFTEAFF,TGCGCCAGCAGCTTGGGACCTATTGGGGCGTTCACTGAAGCTTTCTTT
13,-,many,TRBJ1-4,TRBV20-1,CSASGTDNEKLFF,TGCAGTGCTTCCGGGACGGATAATGAAAAACTGTTTTTT
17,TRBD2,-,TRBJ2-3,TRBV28,CASSPFGLAGGLGTQYF,TGTGCCAGCAGTCCATTCGGACTAGCGGGAGGGTTAGGGACGCAGTATTTT
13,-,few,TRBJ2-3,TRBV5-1,CASSLASGDTQYF,TGCGCCAGCAGCTTGGCATCCGGGGATACGCAGTATTTT
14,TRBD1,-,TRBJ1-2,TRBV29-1,CSVLAGTGGDGYTF,TGCAGCGTTCTCGCCGGGACAGGGGGCGATGGCTACACCTTC
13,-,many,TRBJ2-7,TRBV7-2,CASSLDSPYEQYF,TGTGCCAGCAGCCTGGACAGCCCCTACGAGCAGTACTTC
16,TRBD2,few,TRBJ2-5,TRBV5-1,CASSFGLAGGQETQYF,TGCGCCAGCAGCTTCGGACTAGCGGGGGGCCAAGAGACCCAGTACTTC
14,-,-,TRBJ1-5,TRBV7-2,CASSHFLSDQPQHF,TGTGCCAGCAGCCATTTCCTCAGCGATCAGCCCCAGCATTTT
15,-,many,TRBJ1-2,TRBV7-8,CASSLLLPQPHGYTF,TGTGCCAGCAGCTTGCTTTTACCGCAACCCCATGGCTACACCTTC
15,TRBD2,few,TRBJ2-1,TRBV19,CASSIDSGSSKEQFF,TGTGCCAGTAGTATAGACAGCGGGAGTTCGAAGGAGCAGTTCTTC
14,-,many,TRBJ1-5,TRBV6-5,CASSGRGPNQPQHF,TGTGCCAGCAGTGGCAGGGGCCCCAATCAGCCCCAGCATTTT
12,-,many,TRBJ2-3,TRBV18,CASSPEMDTQYF,TGTGCCAGCTCACCCGAGATGGATACGCAGTATTTT
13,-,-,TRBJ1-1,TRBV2,CASSGGDSTEAFF,TGTGCCAGCAGTGGTGGGGACTCTACTGAAGCTTTCTTT
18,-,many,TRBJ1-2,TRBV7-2,CASSLGILVSRANYGYTF,TGTGCCAGCAGCTTAGGAATTCTCGTGAGCCGAGCTAACTATGGCTACACCTTC
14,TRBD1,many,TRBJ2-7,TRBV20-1,CSAPRRDRGYEQYF,TGCAGTGCTCCCCGGCGGGACAGGGGTTACGAGCAGTACTTC
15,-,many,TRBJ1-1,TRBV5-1,CASSLEGQVNTEAFF,TGCGCCAGCAGCTTGGAAGGACAAGTGAACACTGAAGCTTTCTTT